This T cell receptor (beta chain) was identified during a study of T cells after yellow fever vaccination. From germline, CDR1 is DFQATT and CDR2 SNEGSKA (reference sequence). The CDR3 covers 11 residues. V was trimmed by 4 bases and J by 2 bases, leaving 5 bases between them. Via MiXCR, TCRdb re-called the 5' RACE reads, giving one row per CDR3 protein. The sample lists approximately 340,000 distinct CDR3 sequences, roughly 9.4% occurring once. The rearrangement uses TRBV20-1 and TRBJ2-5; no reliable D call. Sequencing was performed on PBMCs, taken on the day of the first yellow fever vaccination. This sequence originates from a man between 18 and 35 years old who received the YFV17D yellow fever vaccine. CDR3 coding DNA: TGCAGTGCTACCGCACAAGAGACCCAGTACTTC. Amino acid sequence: CSATAQETQYF.